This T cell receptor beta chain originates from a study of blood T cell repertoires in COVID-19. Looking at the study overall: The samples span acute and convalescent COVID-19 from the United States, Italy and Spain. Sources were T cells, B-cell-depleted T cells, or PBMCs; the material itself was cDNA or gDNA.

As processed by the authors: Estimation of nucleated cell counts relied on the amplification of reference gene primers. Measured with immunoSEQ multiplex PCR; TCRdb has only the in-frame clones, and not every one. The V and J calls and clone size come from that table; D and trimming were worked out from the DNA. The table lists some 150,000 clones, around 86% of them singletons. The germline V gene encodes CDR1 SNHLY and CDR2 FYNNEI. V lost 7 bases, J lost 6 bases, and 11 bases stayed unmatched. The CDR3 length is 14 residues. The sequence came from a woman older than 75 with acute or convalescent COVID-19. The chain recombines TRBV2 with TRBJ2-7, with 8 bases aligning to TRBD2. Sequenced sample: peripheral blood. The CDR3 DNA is TGTGCCAGCAAGCGGGAGAGGTGGGCTGGCGAGCAGTACTTC. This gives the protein CASKRERWAGEQYF.